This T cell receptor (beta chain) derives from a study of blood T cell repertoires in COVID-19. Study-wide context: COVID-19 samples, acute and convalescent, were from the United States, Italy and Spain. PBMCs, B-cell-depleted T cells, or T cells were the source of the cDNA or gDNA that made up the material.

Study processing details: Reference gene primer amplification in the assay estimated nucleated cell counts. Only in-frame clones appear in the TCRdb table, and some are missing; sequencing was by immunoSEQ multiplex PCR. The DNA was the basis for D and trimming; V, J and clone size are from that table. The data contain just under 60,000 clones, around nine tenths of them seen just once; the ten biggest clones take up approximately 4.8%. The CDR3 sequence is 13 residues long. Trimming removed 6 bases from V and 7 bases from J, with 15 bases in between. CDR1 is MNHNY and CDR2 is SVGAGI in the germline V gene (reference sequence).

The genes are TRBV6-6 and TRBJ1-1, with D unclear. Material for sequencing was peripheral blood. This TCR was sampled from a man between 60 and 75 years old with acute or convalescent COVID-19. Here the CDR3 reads CASRTDPGFEAFF. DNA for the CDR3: TGTGCCAGCAGAACGGACCCGGGGTTTGAAGCTTTCTTT.